What follows describes a single T cell receptor (beta chain). This table comes from immunoSEQ multiplex PCR, and its TCRdb copy is limited to in-frame clones, with some not included. The sample consists of over 200,000 clones, 75% to 90% of them appearing once. The sample comes from a study of blood T cell repertoires in COVID-19. Sequencing input: peripheral blood. The clonotype comes from a woman aged 25 to 39 who had recovered from COVID-19.

This chain's CDR3 is CASSLSGQPQHF. The CDR3 DNA sequence: TGTGCCAGCAGTTTGAGTGGTCAGCCCCAGCATTTT. The chain links TRBV6-6 to TRBJ1-5; D remains unclear. The CDR3 runs to 12 residues. Germline V gives CDR1 MNHNY, CDR2 SVGAGI (reference sequence). V dropped 4 bases and J dropped 6 bases, with 7 bases sitting between them.